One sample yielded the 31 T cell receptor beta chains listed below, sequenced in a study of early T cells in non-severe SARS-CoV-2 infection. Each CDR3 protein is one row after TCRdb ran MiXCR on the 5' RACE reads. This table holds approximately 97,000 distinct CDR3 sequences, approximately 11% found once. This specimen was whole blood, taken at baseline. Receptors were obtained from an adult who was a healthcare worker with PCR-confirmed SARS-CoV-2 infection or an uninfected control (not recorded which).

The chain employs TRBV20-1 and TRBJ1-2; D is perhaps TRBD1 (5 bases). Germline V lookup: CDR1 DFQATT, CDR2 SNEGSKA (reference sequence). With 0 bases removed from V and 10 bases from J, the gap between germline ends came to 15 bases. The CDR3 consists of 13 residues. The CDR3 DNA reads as TGCAGTGCTAGAGACGGGGCAGGGCAATACTACACCTTC. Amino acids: CSARDGAGQYYTF.

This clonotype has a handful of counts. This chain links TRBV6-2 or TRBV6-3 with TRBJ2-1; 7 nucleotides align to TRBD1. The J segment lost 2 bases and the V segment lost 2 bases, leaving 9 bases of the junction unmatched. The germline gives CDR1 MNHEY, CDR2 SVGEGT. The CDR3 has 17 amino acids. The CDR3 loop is CASSYASPGQPYNEQFF. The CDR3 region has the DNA TGTGCCAGCAGTTACGCTTCACCGGGACAGCCCTACAATGAGCAGTTCTTC.

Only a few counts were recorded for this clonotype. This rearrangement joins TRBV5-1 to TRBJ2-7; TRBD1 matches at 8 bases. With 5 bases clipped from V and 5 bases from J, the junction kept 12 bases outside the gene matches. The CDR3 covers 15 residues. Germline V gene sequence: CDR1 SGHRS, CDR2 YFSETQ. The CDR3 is CASRYSTGEDDEQYF. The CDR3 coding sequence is TGCGCCAGCAGGTACTCGACAGGGGAGGACGACGAGCAGTACTTC.

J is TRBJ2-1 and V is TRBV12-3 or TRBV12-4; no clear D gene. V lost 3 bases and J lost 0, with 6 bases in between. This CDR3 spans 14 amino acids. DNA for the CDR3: TGTGCCAGCAGTTTGGAGAGCTCCTACAATGAGCAGTTCTTC. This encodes CASSLESSYNEQFF.

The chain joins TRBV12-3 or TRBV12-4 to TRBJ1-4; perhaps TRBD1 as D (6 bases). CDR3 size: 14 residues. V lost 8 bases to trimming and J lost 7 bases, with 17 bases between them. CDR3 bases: TGTGCCAGCGGACGGACATCCAGGGGTGAAAAACTGTTTTTT. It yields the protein CASGRTSRGEKLFF.

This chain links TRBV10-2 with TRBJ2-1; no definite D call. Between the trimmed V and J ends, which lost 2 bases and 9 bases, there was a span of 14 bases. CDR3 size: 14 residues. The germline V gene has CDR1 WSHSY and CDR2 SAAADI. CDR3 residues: CASSERGLVGEQFF. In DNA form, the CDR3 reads TGCGCCAGCAGTGAGCGAGGTTTAGTCGGTGAGCAGTTCTTC.

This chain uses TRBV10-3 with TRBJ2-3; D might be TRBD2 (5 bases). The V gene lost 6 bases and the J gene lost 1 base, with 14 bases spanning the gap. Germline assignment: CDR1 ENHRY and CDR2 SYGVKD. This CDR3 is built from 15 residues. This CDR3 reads CAISGLAAGTDTQYF. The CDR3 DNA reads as TGTGCCATCAGCGGACTGGCAGCGGGCACAGATACGCAGTATTTT.

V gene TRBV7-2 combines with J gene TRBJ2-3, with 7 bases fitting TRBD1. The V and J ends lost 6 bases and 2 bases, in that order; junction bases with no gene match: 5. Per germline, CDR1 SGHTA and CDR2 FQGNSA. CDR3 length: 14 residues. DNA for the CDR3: TGTGCCAGCAGTAGACAGGGCTCCACAGATACGCAGTATTTT. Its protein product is CASSRQGSTDTQYF.

The CDR3 reads CATSPNGGETQYF. The CDR3 region has the DNA TGTGCCACCTCACCGAACGGGGGCGAGACCCAGTACTTC. This chain uses TRBV27 with TRBJ2-5; D could derive from TRBD1 or TRBD2 (6 bases each). Trimming cost V 10 bases and J 5 bases, with 17 bases left between them. CDR1 MNHEY and CDR2 SMNVEV come from the germline V gene (reference sequence). The CDR3 runs to 13 residues.

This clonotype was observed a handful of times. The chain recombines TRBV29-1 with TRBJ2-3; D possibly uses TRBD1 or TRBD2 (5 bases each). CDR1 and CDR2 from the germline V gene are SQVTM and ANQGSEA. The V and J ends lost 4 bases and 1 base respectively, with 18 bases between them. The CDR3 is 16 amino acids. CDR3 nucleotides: TGCAGCGTTGGGCAGGGCCCAATGGGAGGCACAGATACGCAGTATTTT. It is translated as CSVGQGPMGGTDTQYF.

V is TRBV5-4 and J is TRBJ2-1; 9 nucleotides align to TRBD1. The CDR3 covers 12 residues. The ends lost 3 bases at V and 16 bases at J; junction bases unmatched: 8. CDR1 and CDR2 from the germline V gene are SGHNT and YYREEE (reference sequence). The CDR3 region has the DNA TGTGCCAGCAGCTGGGGACAGGGCTTGTTTTTCTTC. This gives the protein CASSWGQGLFFF.

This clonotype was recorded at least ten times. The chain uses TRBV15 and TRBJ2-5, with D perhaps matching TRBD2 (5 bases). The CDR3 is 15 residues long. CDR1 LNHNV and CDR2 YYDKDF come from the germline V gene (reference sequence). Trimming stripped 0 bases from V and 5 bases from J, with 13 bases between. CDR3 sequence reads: CATSRDPLPGETQYF. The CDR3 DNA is TGTGCCACCAGCAGAGACCCCCTCCCGGGGGAGACCCAGTACTTC.

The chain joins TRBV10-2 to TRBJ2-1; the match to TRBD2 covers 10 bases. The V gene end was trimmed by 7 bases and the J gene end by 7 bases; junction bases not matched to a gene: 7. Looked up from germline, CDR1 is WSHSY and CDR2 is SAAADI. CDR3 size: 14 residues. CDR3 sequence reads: CASIASGSNNEQFF. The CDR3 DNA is TGCGCCAGCATCGCTAGCGGGAGTAATAATGAGCAGTTCTTC.

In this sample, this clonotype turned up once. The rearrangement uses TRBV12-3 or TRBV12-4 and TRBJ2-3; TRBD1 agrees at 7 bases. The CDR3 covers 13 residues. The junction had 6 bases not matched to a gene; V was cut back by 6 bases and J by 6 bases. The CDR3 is CASSQTGWDTQYF. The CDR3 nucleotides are TGTGCCAGCAGCCAGACAGGGTGGGATACGCAGTATTTT.

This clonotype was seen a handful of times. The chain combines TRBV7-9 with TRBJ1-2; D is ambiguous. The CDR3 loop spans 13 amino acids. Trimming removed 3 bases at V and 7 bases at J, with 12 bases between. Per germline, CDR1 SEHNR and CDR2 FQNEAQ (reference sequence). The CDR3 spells CASSLDRETGYTF. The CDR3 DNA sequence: TGTGCCAGCAGCTTGGATCGAGAGACTGGCTACACCTTC.

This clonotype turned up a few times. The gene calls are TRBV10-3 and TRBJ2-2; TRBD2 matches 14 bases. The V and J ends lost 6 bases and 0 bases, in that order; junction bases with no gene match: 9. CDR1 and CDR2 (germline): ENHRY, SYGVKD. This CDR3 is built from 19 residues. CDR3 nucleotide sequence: TGTGCCATCAGCGGGACTAGCGGGAGCTCTCTCGCGAACACCGGGGAGCTGTTTTTT. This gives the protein CAISGTSGSSLANTGELFF.

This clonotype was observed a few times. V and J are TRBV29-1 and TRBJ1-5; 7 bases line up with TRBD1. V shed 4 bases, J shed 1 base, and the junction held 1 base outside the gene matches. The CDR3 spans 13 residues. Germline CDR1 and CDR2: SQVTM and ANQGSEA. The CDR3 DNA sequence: TGCAGCGTTGGACAGGGCAGCAATCAGCCCCAGCATTTT. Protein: CSVGQGSNQPQHF.

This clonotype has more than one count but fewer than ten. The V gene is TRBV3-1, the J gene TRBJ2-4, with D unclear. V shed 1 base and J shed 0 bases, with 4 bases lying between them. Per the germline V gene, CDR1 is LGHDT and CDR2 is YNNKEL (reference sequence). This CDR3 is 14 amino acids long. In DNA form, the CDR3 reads TGTGCCAGCAGCCAAGGGGCAGCCAAAAACATTCAGTACTTC. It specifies CASSQGAAKNIQYF.

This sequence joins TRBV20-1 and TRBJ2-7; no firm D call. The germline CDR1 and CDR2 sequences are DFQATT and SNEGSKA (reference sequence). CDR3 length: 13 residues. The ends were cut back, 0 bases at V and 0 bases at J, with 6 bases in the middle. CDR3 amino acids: CSARDSNSYEQYF. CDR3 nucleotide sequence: TGCAGTGCTAGAGACTCTAACTCCTACGAGCAGTACTTC.

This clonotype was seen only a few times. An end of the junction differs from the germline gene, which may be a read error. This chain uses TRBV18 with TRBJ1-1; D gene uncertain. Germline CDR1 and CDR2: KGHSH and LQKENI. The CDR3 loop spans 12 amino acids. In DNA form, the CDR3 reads TGTGCCAGCTCCCCAGAAACCCCTGAAGTTTTCTTT. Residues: CASSPETPEVFF.

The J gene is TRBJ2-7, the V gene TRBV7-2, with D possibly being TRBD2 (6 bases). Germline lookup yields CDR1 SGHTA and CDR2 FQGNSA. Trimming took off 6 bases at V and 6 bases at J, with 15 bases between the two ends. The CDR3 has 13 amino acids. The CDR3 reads CASRPTRGGEQYF. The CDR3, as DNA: TGTGCCAGCAGGCCGACTAGGGGCGGCGAGCAGTACTTC. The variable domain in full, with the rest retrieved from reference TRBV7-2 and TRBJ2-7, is GAGVSQSPSNKVTEKGKDVELRCDPISGHTALYWYRQSLGQGLEFLIYFQGNSAPDKSGLPSDRFSAERTGGSVSTLTIQRTQQEDSAVYLCASRPTRGGEQYFGPGTRLTVT.

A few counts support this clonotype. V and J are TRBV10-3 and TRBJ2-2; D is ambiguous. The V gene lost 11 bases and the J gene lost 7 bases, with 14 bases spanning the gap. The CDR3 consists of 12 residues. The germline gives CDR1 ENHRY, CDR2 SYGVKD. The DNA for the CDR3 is TGTGCCTCGAAGCCGCTAGGCGGGGAGCTGTTTTTT. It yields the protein CASKPLGGELFF.

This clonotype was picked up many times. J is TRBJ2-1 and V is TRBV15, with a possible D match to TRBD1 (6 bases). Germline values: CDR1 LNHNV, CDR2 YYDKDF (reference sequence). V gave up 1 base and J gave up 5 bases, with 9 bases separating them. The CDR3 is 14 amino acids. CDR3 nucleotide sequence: TGTGCCACCAGCAGAGCCGGGACAAACAATGAGCAGTTCTTC. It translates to CATSRAGTNNEQFF.

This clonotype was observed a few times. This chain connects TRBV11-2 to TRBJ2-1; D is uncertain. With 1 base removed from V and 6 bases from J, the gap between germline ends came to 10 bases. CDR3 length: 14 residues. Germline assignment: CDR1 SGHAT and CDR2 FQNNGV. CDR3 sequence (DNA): TGTGCCAGCAGCTTAGCCCCCTCAGTCAATGAGCAGTTCTTC. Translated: CASSLAPSVNEQFF.

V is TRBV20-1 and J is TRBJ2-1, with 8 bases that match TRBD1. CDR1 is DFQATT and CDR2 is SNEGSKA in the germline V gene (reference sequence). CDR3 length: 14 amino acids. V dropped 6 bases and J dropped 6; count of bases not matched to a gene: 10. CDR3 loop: CSARGQLLINEQFF. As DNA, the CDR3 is TGCAGTGCCAGGGGGCAGCTACTAATCAATGAGCAGTTCTTC.

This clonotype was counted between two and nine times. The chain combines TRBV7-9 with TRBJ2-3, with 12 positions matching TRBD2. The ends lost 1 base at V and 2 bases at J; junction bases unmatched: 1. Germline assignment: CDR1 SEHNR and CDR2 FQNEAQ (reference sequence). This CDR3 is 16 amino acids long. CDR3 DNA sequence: TGTGCCAGCAGCTTAGGGACTAGCGGGGTCACAGATACGCAGTATTTT. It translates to CASSLGTSGVTDTQYF. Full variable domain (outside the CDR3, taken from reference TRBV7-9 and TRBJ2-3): DTGVSQNPRHKITKRGQNVTFRCDPISEHNRLYWYRQTLGQGPEFLTYFQNEAQLEKSRLLSDRFSAERPKGSFSTLEIQRTEQGDSAMYLCASSLGTSGVTDTQYFGPGTRLTVL.

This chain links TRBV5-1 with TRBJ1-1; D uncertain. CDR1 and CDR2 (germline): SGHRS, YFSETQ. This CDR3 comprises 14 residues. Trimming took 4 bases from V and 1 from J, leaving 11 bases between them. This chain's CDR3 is CASSGVSGNTEAFF. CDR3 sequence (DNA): TGCGCCAGCAGCGGAGTTTCAGGGAACACTGAAGCTTTCTTT.

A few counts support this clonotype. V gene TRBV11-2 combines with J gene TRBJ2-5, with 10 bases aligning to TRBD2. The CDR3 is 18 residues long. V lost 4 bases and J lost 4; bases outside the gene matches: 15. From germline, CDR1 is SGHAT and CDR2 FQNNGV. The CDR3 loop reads CASSSLLAGEKSRETQYF. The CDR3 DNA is TGTGCCAGCAGCTCCCTTCTAGCGGGGGAGAAAAGTAGAGAGACCCAGTACTTC. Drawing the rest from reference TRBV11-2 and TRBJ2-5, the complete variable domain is EAGVAQSPRYKIIEKRQSVAFWCNPISGHATLYWYQQILGQGPKLLIQFQNNGVVDDSQLPKDRFSAERLKGVDSTLKIQPAKLEDSAVYLCASSSLLAGEKSRETQYFGPGTRLLVL.

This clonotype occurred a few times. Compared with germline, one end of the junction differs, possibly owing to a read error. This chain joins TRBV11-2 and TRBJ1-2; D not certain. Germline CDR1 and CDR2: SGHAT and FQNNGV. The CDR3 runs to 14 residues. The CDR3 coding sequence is TGTGCCAGCAGCTTAGATTTCGACGCCTATCGCTACACCTTC. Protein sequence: CASSLDFDAYRYTF.

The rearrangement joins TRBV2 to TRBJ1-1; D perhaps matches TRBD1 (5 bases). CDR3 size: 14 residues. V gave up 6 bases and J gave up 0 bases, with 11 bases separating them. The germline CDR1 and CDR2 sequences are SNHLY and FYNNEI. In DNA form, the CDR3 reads TGTGCCAGCAGGAGAGACAGCCTGAACACTGAAGCTTTCTTT. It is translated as CASRRDSLNTEAFF.

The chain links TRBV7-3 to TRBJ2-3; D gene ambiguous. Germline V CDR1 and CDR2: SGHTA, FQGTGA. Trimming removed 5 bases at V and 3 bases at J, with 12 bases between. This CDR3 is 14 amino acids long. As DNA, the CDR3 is TGTGCCAGCAGCCTCCATGGTGGGACAGATACGCAGTATTTT. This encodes CASSLHGGTDTQYF.